This TCR beta chain stems from a study of cytomegalovirus exposure and HLA in healthy donors. Overall study findings and caveats: A later analysis associated 15,000 or so TCR beta sequences with HLA alleles at a 0.05 false discovery rate. Researchers left out some V segments, among them TRBV6-2 and TRBV6-3, as indistinguishable. Later analysis revealed greater clonal expansion in HLA-associated TCR beta chains than in equally common others.

Concerning this clone itself: Its antigen is undetermined.

PCR employed 60 Vbeta and 13 Jbeta primers. The assay was immunoSEQ multiplex PCR, and TCRdb's table has in-frame clones only and misses some. Of 55,000 to 75,000 clones in the sample, about 90% were seen once. Trimming removed 3 bases at V and 7 bases at J, with 16 bases between. Germline assignment: CDR1 MGHDK and CDR2 SYGVNS. The CDR3 spans 14 residues. The sequence was obtained from a man aged 18 to 30 in good health and CMV-seronegative. Sample: PBMCs. This chain links TRBV25-1 with TRBJ2-7, with D perhaps TRBD1 (6 bases). CDR3: CASSDRTEMGEQYF. The CDR3 region has the DNA TGTGCCAGCAGTGATAGGACAGAGATGGGGGAGCAGTACTTC.